Below, 23 T cell receptor beta chains from the same sample are listed, as sequenced in a study of CD8+CD57+ T cells in acquired aplastic anemia. The use of genomic DNA as template underpinned the TCR beta VDJ and CDR3 profiling. Each CDR3 protein is one row after TCRdb ran MiXCR on the reads. The repertoire holds some 45,000 distinct CDR3 sequences, with roughly two thirds as singletons. Sequencing was carried out using sorted CD4+, CD8+, or CD8+CD57+ T cells (not recorded which) from PBMCs. The source of these receptors is a human donor in good health, serving as a control.

This clonotype was picked up many times. V is TRBV2 and J is TRBJ1-5, with unresolved D. The CDR3 is 14 residues long. V was pared by 3 bases and J by 0 bases, with 6 bases between. The V gene's germline CDR1 is SNHLY and CDR2 FYNNEI. The CDR3 loop is CASSESYSNQPQHF. The CDR3 nucleotides read TGTGCCAGCAGTGAGTCGTATAGCAATCAGCCCCAGCATTTT.

The V and J genes are TRBV25-1 and TRBJ2-7; 7 bases are shared with TRBD1. The CDR3 has 14 residues. V trimming: 6 bases; J trimming: 5 bases; junction bases outside the gene matches: 10. Per the germline V gene, CDR1 is MGHDK and CDR2 is SYGVNS. CDR3: CASSKRQGSNEQYF. The DNA for the CDR3 is TGTGCCAGCAGCAAACGACAGGGAAGTAACGAGCAGTACTTC.

V is TRBV7-8 and J is TRBJ1-6, with D uncertain. This CDR3 spans 11 amino acids. The ends were cut back, 8 bases at V and 8 bases at J, with 7 bases in the middle. The V gene's germline CDR1 is SGHVS and CDR2 FQNEAQ. The CDR3 region has the DNA TGTGCCAGCGGCCTCGATTCACCCCTCCACTTT. It codes for CASGLDSPLHF.

The chain links TRBV5-1 to TRBJ2-7; the match to TRBD2 covers 7 bases. The CDR3 contains 13 residues. The germline CDR1 and CDR2 sequences are SGHRS and YFSETQ. The V segment lost 1 base and the J segment 7 bases; nucleotides outside the gene matches: 5. The CDR3 loop is CASSLTREGEQYF. The DNA for the CDR3 is TGCGCCAGCAGCTTGACGAGGGAGGGGGAGCAGTACTTC. The complete variable domain, with remaining parts taken from reference TRBV5-1 and TRBJ2-7, reads KAGVTQTPRYLIKTRGQQVTLSCSPISGHRSVSWYQQTPGQGLQFLFEYFSETQRNKGNFPGRFSGRQFSNSRSEMNVSTLELGDSALYLCASSLTREGEQYFGPGTRLTVT.

This clonotype was counted many times. The chain combines TRBV6-4 with TRBJ2-3; D unclear. The ends were cut back, 0 bases at V and 0 bases at J, with 10 bases in the middle. Germline CDR1 is MRHNA and CDR2 is SNTAGT. CDR3 size: 16 residues. This chain's CDR3 is CASSDSQQSSTDTQYF. CDR3 nucleotides: TGTGCCAGCAGTGACTCACAGCAATCTAGCACAGATACGCAGTATTTT.

The V call is TRBV7-9, the J call TRBJ1-3; D is unclear. Germline-derived CDR1 and CDR2 are SEHNR and FQNEAQ (reference sequence). V was shortened by 2 bases and J by 0 bases, with 8 bases between the two germline ends. The CDR3 sequence is 15 residues long. The DNA for the CDR3 is TGTGCCAGCAGCTTACAGCCTATCTCTGGAAACACCATATATTTT. Translating it yields CASSLQPISGNTIYF.

In its sample, this clonotype was seen many times. V is TRBV6-1 and J is TRBJ1-3; D perhaps matches TRBD1 (5 bases). This CDR3 comprises 15 residues. Germline V gene data show CDR1 as MNHNS and CDR2 as SASEGT. Trimming pared 6 bases from V and 0 bases from J, leaving 12 bases between. DNA of the CDR3: TGTGCCAGCAGGGTGACAGATTACTCTGGAAACACCATATATTTT. Translated, it gives CASRVTDYSGNTIYF.

The chain recombines TRBV29-1 with TRBJ1-4; TRBD1 matches at 8 bases. CDR3 length: 14 amino acids. CDR1 SQVTM and CDR2 ANQGSEA come from the germline V gene. V dropped 6 bases and J dropped 12; count of bases not matched to a gene: 15. The CDR3 DNA reads TGCAGCGTCGCAACTGGGACAGGCCAAACGGAACTGTTTTTT. Protein: CSVATGTGQTELFF. Variable domain in full (rest from reference TRBV29-1 and TRBJ1-4): SAVISQKPSRDICQRGTSLTIQCQVDSQVTMMFWYRQQPGQSLTLIATANQGSEATYESGFVIDKFPISRPNLTFSTLTVSNMSPEDSSIYLCSVATGTGQTELFFGSGTQLSVL.

The V and J genes are TRBV15 and TRBJ1-5, with 7 bases that match TRBD1. Trimming cost V 5 bases and J 4 bases; bases outside gene matches: 14. CDR3 size: 17 residues. Germline V gene sequence: CDR1 LNHNV, CDR2 YYDKDF (reference sequence). The CDR3 sequence: CATSGRTGTVVNQPQHF. CDR3 bases: TGTGCCACCAGCGGGCGGACCGGGACAGTAGTTAATCAGCCCCAGCATTTT.

The chain has TRBV10-2 and TRBJ2-7; D is tentatively TRBD1 or TRBD2 (6 bases each). Trimming pared 0 bases from V and 4 bases from J, leaving 13 bases between. The length of the CDR3 is 15 residues. Germline V gives CDR1 WSHSY, CDR2 SAAADI. The CDR3, as DNA: TGCGCCAGCAGTGAGTCGAGGGGGGAATGGTACGAGCAGTACTTC. Its translation is CASSESRGEWYEQYF.

This clonotype was picked up many times. The chain uses TRBV6-4 and TRBJ2-3; 8 bases line up with TRBD2. Per germline, CDR1 MRHNA and CDR2 SNTAGT. This CDR3 is built from 14 residues. J lost 4 bases, V lost 5 bases, and 5 bases had no gene match. CDR3 sequence (DNA): TGTGCCAGCAGTACGGGACTAGGGGCAGATACGCAGTATTTT. This encodes CASSTGLGADTQYF.

This chain uses TRBV15 with TRBJ1-1; no firm D call. The V end was cut by 4 bases, the J end by 1 base, with 7 bases between. Germline lookup yields CDR1 LNHNV and CDR2 YYDKDF (reference sequence). The CDR3 sequence is 13 residues long. The chain's CDR3 is CATSTRQNTEAFF. The CDR3 DNA sequence: TGTGCCACCAGCACCAGACAGAACACTGAAGCTTTCTTT.

The chain joins TRBV5-8 to TRBJ1-4; D gene ambiguous. CDR1 and CDR2 from the germline V gene are SGHTS and YDEGEE. The CDR3 spans 14 residues. Trimming pared 5 bases from V and 10 bases from J, leaving 18 bases between. DNA for the CDR3: TGTGCCAGCAGTTCTTACATGGAAAACCGAAAACTGTTTTTT. This gives the protein CASSSYMENRKLFF.

The chain is built from TRBV15 and TRBJ2-2, with no clear D. Germline V gene sequence: CDR1 LNHNV, CDR2 YYDKDF (reference sequence). Deletions cut 1 base from V and 6 bases from J, with 0 bases between. There are 11 residues in the CDR3. CDR3 protein: CATSRAGELFF. The CDR3 DNA reads as TGTGCCACCAGCAGAGCCGGGGAGCTGTTTTTT. Complete variable domain (other parts from reference TRBV15 and TRBJ2-2): DAMVIQNPRYQVTQFGKPVTLSCSQTLNHNVMYWYQQKSSQAPKLLFHYYDKDFNNEADTPDNFQSRRPNTSFCFLDIRSPGLGDTAMYLCATSRAGELFFGEGSRLTVL.

The chain combines TRBV29-1 with TRBJ2-1; 7 bases map to TRBD1. The junction had 7 bases not matched to a gene; V was cut back by 3 bases and J by 5 bases. The CDR3 has 14 amino acids. From germline, CDR1 is SQVTM and CDR2 ANQGSEA. The CDR3 DNA reads TGCAGCGTTGAGGAACAGGGGATTCACAATGAGCAGTTCTTC. It encodes CSVEEQGIHNEQFF.

This sequence joins TRBV25-1 and TRBJ2-5, with D hard to call. The germline V gene has CDR1 MGHDK and CDR2 SYGVNS. This CDR3 is built from 16 residues. V was clipped by 7 bases and J by 5 bases, with 23 bases between them. The CDR3 DNA sequence: TGTGCCAGCACCGAGCCGGGTTCCCGGAGTGGGGAGACCCAGTACTTC. It translates to CASTEPGSRSGETQYF.

The sample holds many counts of this clonotype. The rearrangement joins TRBV14 to TRBJ1-2; the match to TRBD1 covers 8 bases. The CDR3 extends over 16 amino acids. V dropped 2 bases and J dropped 2; count of bases not matched to a gene: 7. The V gene's germline CDR1 is SGHDN and CDR2 FVKESK. CDR3 protein: CASSQTPWTGNYGYTF. The CDR3, as DNA: TGTGCCAGCAGCCAAACGCCTTGGACAGGGAACTATGGCTACACCTTC.

This sequence joins TRBV2 and TRBJ2-5, with D possibly being TRBD2 (7 bases). CDR1 and CDR2 (germline): SNHLY, FYNNEI. Trimming pared 6 bases from V and 5 bases from J, leaving 16 bases between. The CDR3 length is 14 residues. DNA for the CDR3: TGTGCCAGCAGGGGGGGGCTAAGGGAGGAGACCCAGTACTTC. Translating gives CASRGGLREETQYF.

The count of this clonotype is one. V gene TRBV19 combines with J gene TRBJ2-7; 10 bases agree with TRBD2. The trim removed 5 bases at V and 2 bases at J, leaving 3 bases unmatched. CDR3 length: 14 residues. CDR1 is LNHDA and CDR2 is SQIVND in the germline V gene (reference sequence). The CDR3 region has the DNA TGTGCCAGTAGTGAAGCGGGGGGGCCCTACGAGCAGTACTTC. Its protein product is CASSEAGGPYEQYF.

The rearrangement uses TRBV15 and TRBJ1-2; D is possibly TRBD1 (5 bases). Trimming took off 0 bases at V and 5 bases at J, with 13 bases between the two ends. The CDR3 spans 15 residues. Germline-derived CDR1 and CDR2 are LNHNV and YYDKDF (reference sequence). This CDR3 reads CATSRDLLGAYGYTF. CDR3 nucleotide sequence: TGTGCCACCAGCAGAGATCTTTTAGGGGCATATGGCTACACCTTC. The full variable domain, in which reference TRBV15 and TRBJ1-2 provide the parts outside the CDR3, is DAMVIQNPRYQVTQFGKPVTLSCSQTLNHNVMYWYQQKSSQAPKLLFHYYDKDFNNEADTPDNFQSRRPNTSFCFLDIRSPGLGDTAMYLCATSRDLLGAYGYTFGSGTRLTVV.

The gene calls are TRBV10-3 and TRBJ1-6; 9 bases match TRBD1. V lost 3 bases, J lost 7 bases, and 10 bases stayed unmatched. This CDR3 is 17 amino acids long. CDR1 and CDR2 (germline): ENHRY, SYGVKD. CDR3 in amino acids: CAISDPQGAGSNSPLHF. In DNA, the CDR3 is TGTGCCATCAGTGACCCACAGGGGGCCGGGTCGAATTCACCCCTCCACTTT.

This clonotype was seen at least ten times. The chain recombines TRBV6-5 with TRBJ1-6; the D gene is possibly TRBD1 (5 bases). Germline V gene lookup returns CDR1 MNHEY and CDR2 SVGAGI. V gave up 1 base and J gave up 5 bases, with 18 bases separating them. The length of the CDR3 is 18 residues. CDR3 residues: CASSYYFGPGPHNSPLHF. CDR3 nucleotides: TGTGCCAGCAGTTACTATTTCGGGCCGGGACCACATAATTCACCCCTCCACTTT.

This clonotype was detected only a few times. This chain joins TRBV7-2 and TRBJ2-7, with a weak D call TRBD2 (5 bases). Germline loops: CDR1 SGHTA, CDR2 FQGNSA. V was cut by 5 bases and J by 2 bases, with 10 bases left in between. This CDR3 spans 13 amino acids. The CDR3 sequence is CASSVDGTYEQYF. CDR3 bases: TGTGCCAGCAGCGTTGACGGGACCTACGAGCAGTACTTC.